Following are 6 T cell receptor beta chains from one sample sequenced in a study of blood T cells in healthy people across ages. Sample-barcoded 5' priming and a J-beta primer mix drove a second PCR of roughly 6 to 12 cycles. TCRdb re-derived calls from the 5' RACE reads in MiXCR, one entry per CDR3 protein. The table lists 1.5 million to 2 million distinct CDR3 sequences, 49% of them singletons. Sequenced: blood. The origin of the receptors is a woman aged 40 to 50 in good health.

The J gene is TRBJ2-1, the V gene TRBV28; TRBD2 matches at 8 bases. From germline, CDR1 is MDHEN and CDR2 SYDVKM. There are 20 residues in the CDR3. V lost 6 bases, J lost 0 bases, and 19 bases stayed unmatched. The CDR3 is CASSPRWTSWGPSSYNEQFF. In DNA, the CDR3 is TGTGCCAGCAGCCCACGATGGACTAGCTGGGGTCCGAGCTCCTACAATGAGCAGTTCTTC.

As DNA, the CDR3 is TGTGCCAGCAGTGACCGGCTAGCGGGGGGACGGGATGAGCAGTTCTTC. Its protein product is CASSDRLAGGRDEQFF. The rearrangement joins TRBV6-4 to TRBJ2-1; 11 bases match TRBD2. Trimming took 2 bases from V and 8 from J; bases not matched to a gene: 8. Germline lookup yields CDR1 MRHNA and CDR2 SNTAGT. The CDR3 length is 16 residues.

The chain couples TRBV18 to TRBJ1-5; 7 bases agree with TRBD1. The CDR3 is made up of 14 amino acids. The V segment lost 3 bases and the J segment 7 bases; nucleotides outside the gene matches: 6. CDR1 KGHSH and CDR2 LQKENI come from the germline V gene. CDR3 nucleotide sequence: TGTGCCAGCTCACCCAGGGGGTTAGGGCAGCCCCAGCATTTT. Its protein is CASSPRGLGQPQHF.

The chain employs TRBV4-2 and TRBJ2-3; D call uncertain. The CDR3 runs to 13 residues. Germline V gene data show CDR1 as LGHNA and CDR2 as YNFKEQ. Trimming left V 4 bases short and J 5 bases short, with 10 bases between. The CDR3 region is CASSPDTGDTQYF. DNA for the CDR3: TGTGCCAGCAGCCCAGATACTGGAGATACGCAGTATTTT.

CDR3 loop: CASSQNQGSYNEQFF. The CDR3, as DNA: TGCGCCAGCAGCCAGAATCAGGGATCCTACAATGAGCAGTTCTTC. The rearrangement links TRBV5-1 to TRBJ2-1, with D possibly TRBD1 on 5 matching bases. V was pared by 4 bases and J by 1 base, with 12 bases between. The CDR3 sequence is 15 residues long. From germline, CDR1 is SGHRS and CDR2 YFSETQ. The whole variable domain, remainder taken from reference TRBV5-1 and TRBJ2-1, is KAGVTQTPRYLIKTRGQQVTLSCSPISGHRSVSWYQQTPGQGLQFLFEYFSETQRNKGNFPGRFSGRQFSNSRSEMNVSTLELGDSALYLCASSQNQGSYNEQFFGPGTRLTVL.

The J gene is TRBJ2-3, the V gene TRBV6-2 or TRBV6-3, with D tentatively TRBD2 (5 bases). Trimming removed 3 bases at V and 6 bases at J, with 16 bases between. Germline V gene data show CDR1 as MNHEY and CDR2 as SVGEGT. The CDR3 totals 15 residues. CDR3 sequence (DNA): TGTGCCAGCAGTTATACGGCGGGCCGGAAGGATACGCAGTATTTT. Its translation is CASSYTAGRKDTQYF.